Described below is a single T cell receptor (beta chain) sequence and its context. Time point noted: newly diagnosed GD, antithyroid drugs for less than 3 months. The TCR library was made from RNA that had been extracted from PBMCs in TRIzol. With 5 bases clipped from V and 5 bases from J, the junction kept 5 bases outside the gene matches. In germline, CDR1 is MNHNS, CDR2 SASEGT. The CDR3 covers 14 residues. These data are taken from a study of regulatory T cells in long-lasting Graves disease. Library construction for TCR beta used iRepertoire HTBI primers and Arm-PCR of CDR3 regions. TCRdb fed the multiplex PCR reads into MiXCR, producing one record per CDR3 protein. This sample has roughly 220,000 distinct CDR3 sequences, with about 17% found just once.

The sequence was collected from a female donor with Graves disease. The rearrangement joins TRBV6-1 to TRBJ1-1, with TRBD1 matching over 10 bases. The sample consisted of peripheral blood mononuclear cells (PBMCs), taken at new diagnosis, from a patient treated with antithyroid drugs. The CDR3 spells CASSTTGGRTEAFF. DNA of the CDR3: TGTGCCAGCAGTACGACAGGGGGCAGGACTGAAGCTTTCTTT.